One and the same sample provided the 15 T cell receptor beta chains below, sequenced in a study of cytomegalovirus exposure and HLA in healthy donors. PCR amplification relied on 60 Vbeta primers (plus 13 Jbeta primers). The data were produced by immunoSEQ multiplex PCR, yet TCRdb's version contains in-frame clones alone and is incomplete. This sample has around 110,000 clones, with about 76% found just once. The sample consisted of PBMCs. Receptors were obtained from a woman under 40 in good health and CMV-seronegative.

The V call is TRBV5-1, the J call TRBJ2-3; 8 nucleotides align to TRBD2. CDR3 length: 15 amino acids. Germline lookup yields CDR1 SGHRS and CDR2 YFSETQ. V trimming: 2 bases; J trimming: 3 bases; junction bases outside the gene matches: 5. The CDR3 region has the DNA TGCGCCAGCAGCTTCTCGGGACTAGGAACAGATACGCAGTATTTT. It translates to CASSFSGLGTDTQYF.

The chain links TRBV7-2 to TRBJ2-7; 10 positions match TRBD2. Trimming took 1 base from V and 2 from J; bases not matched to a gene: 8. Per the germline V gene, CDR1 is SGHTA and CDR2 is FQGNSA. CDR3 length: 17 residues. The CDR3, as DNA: TGTGCCAGCAGCTTAGGTTCTAGCGGGGGCGGCACCTACGAGCAGTACTTC. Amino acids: CASSLGSSGGGTYEQYF.

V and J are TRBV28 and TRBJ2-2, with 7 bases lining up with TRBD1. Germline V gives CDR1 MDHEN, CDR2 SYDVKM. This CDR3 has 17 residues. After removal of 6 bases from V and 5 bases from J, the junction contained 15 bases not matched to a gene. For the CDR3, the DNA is TGTGCCAGCAGCTCGACAGGGCCCAGGTCGGGGACCGGGGAGCTGTTTTTT. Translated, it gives CASSSTGPRSGTGELFF. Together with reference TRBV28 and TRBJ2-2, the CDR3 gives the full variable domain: DVKVTQSSRYLVKRTGEKVFLECVQDMDHENMFWYRQDPGLGLRLIYFSYDVKMKEKGDIPEGYSVSREKKERFSLILESASTNQTSMYLCASSSTGPRSGTGELFFGEGSRLTVL.

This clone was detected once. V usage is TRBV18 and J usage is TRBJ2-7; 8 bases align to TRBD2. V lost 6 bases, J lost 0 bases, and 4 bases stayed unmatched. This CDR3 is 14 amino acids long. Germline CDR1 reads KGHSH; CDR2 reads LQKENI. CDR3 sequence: CASSPSGSSYEQYF. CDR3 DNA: TGTGCCAGCTCGCCCAGCGGGAGCTCCTACGAGCAGTACTTC.

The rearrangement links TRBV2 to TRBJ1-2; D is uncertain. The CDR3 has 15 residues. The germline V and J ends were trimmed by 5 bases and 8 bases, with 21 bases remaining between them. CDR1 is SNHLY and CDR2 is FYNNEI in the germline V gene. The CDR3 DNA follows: TGTGCCAGCAGTACCGCCGGAGGGTGGGTAGAAGGCTACACCTTC. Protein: CASSTAGGWVEGYTF.

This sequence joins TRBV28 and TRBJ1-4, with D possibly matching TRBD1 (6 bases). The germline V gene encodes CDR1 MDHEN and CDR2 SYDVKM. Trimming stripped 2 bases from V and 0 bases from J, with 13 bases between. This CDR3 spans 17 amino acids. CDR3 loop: CASSLSGGTATNEKLFF. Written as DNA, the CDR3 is TGTGCCAGCAGTTTAAGCGGGGGCACGGCAACTAATGAAAAACTGTTTTTT.

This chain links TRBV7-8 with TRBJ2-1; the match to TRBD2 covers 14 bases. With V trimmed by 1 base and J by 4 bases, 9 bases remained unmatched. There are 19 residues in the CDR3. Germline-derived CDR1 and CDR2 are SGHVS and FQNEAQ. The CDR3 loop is CASSLVGGLAGVYYNEQFF. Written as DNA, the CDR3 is TGTGCCAGCAGCTTAGTCGGGGGACTAGCGGGAGTATATTACAATGAGCAGTTCTTC. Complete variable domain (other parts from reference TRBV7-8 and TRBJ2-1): GAGVSQSPRYKVAKRGQDVALRCDPISGHVSLFWYQQALGQGPEFLTYFQNEAQLDKSGLPSDRFFAERPEGSVSTLKIQRTQQEDSAVYLCASSLVGGLAGVYYNEQFFGPGTRLTVL.

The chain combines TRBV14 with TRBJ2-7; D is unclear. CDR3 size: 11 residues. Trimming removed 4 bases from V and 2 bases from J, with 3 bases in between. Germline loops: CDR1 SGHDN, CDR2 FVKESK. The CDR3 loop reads CASSPTYEQYF. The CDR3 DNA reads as TGTGCCAGCAGCCCTACCTACGAGCAGTACTTC.

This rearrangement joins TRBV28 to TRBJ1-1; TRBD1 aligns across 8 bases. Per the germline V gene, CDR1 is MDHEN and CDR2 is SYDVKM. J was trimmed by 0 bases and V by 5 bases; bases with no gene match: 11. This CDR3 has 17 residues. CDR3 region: CASSRARTGSMNTEAFF. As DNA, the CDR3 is TGTGCCAGCAGTAGGGCTAGGACAGGGAGCATGAACACTGAAGCTTTCTTT. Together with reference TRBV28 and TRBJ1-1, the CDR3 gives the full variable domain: DVKVTQSSRYLVKRTGEKVFLECVQDMDHENMFWYRQDPGLGLRLIYFSYDVKMKEKGDIPEGYSVSREKKERFSLILESASTNQTSMYLCASSRARTGSMNTEAFFGQGTRLTVV.

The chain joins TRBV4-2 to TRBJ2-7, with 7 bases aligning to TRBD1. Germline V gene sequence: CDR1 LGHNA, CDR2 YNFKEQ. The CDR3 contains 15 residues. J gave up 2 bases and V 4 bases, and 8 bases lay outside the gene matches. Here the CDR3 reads CASSPLLGQAYEQYF. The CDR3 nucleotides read TGTGCCAGCAGCCCTCTTTTAGGACAGGCCTACGAGCAGTACTTC.

The CDR3 coding sequence is TGTGCCAGCACCCCTGGCAACTCCTACGAGCAGTACTTC. Translating it yields CASTPGNSYEQYF. V gene TRBV28 combines with J gene TRBJ2-7; D is unresolved. Trimming took off 7 bases at V and 0 bases at J, with 10 bases between the two ends. From germline, CDR1 is MDHEN and CDR2 SYDVKM. The CDR3 runs 13 residues.

The CDR3 loop reads CASSERQGDYEQYF. Here the CDR3 DNA reads TGTGCCAGCAGTGAACGACAGGGGGACTACGAGCAGTACTTC. J is TRBJ2-5 and V is TRBV6-1, with 9 bases lining up with TRBD1. The J call may be wrong; the DNA end is better matched by TRBJ2-7. The CDR3 covers 14 residues. Germline values: CDR1 MNHNS, CDR2 SASEGT.

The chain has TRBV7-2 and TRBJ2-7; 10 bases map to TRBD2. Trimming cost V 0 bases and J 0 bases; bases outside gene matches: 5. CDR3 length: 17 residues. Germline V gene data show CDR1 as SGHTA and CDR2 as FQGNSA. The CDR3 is CASSLAASGSPSYEQYF. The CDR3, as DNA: TGTGCCAGCAGCTTAGCGGCTAGCGGGAGCCCCTCCTACGAGCAGTACTTC.

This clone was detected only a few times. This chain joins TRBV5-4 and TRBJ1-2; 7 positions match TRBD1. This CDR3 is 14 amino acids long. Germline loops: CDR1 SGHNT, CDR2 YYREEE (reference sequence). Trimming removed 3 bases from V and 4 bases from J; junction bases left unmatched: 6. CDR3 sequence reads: CASSSGQTLYGYTF. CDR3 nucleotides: TGTGCCAGCAGCTCGGGACAGACACTCTATGGCTACACCTTC.

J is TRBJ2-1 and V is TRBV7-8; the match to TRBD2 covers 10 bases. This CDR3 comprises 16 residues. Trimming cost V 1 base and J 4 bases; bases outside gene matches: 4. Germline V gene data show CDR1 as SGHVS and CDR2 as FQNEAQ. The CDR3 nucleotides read TGTGCCAGCAGCTTAGGTGTTAGCGGGGGGTACAATGAGCAGTTCTTC. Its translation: CASSLGVSGGYNEQFF.